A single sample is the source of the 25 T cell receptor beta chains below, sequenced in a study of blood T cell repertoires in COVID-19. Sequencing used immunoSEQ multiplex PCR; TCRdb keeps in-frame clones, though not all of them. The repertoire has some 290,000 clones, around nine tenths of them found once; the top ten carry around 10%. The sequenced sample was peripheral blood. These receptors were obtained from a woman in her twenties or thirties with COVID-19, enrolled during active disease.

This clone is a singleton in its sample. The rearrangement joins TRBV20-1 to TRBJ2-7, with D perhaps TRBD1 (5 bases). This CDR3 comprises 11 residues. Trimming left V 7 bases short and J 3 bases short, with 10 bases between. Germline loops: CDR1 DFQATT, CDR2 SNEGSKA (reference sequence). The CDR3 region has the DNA TGCAGTGGGCAGGGCAACTACGAGCAGTACTTC. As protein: CSGQGNYEQYF.

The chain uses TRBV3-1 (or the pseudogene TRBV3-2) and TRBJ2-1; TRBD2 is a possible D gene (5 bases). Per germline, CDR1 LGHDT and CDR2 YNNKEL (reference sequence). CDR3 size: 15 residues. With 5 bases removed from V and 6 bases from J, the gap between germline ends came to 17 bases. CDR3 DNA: TGTGCCAGCAGCTCGACTAAGACTGGTCTCAATGAGCAGTTCTTC. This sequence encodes CASSSTKTGLNEQFF.

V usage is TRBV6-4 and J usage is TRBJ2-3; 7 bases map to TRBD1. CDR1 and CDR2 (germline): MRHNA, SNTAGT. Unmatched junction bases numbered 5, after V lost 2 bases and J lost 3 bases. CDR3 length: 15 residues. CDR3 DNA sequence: TGTGCCAGCAGTGACGGGGCAGGGGGAACAGATACGCAGTATTTT. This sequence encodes CASSDGAGGTDTQYF.

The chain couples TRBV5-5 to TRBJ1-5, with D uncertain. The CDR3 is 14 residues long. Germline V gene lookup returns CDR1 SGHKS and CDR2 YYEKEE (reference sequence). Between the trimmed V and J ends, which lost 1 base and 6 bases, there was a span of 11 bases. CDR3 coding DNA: TGTGCCAGCAGCTTGAAATTGGGGAGTCAGCCCCAGCATTTT. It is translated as CASSLKLGSQPQHF.

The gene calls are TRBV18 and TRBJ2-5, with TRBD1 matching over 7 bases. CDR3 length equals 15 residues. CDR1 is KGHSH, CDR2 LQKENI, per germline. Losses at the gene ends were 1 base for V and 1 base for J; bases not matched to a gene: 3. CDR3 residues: CASSPRRDSQETQYF. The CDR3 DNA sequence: TGTGCCAGCTCACCACGTAGGGACAGCCAAGAGACCCAGTACTTC.

The CDR3 coding sequence is TGTGCCAGCATCAAAGGGGCTAGCGGGAAAGATACGCAGTATTTT. Translating it yields CASIKGASGKDTQYF. The chain has TRBV21-1 and TRBJ2-3; the table names TRBD2, a call not compared with the DNA. TRBV21-1 is assigned pseudogene status. There are 15 residues in the CDR3.

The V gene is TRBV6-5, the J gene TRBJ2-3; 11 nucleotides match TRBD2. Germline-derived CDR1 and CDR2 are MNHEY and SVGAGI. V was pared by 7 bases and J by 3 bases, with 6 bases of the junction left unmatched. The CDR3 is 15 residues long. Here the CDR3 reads CASTSLAGATDTQYF. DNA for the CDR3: TGTGCCAGCACTTCACTAGCGGGAGCAACAGATACGCAGTATTTT.

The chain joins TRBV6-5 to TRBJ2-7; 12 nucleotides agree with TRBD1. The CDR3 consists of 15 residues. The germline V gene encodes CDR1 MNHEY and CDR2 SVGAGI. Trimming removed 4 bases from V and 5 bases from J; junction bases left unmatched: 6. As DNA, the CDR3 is TGTGCCAGCAGTTTAGAGGGGACAGGGGGCGACGAGCAGTACTTC. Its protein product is CASSLEGTGGDEQYF.

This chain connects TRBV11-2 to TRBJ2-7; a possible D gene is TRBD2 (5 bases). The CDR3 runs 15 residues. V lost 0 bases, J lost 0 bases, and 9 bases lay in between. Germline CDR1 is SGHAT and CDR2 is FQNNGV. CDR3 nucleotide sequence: TGTGCCAGCAGCTTAGAACGGGGTCCCTCCTACGAGCAGTACTTC. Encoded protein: CASSLERGPSYEQYF.

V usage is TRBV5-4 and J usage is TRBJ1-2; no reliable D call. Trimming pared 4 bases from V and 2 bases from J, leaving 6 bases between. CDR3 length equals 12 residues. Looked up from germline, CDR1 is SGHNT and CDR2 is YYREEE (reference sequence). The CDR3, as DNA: TGTGCCAGCAGCACCGCGAACTATGGCTACACCTTC. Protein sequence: CASSTANYGYTF.

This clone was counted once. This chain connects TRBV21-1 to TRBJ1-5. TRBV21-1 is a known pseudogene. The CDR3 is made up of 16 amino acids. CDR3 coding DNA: TGTGCCAGCAGCCCTTACCCGAGGCGAGCGGGCCAGCCCCAGCATTTT. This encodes CASSPYPRRAGQPQHF.

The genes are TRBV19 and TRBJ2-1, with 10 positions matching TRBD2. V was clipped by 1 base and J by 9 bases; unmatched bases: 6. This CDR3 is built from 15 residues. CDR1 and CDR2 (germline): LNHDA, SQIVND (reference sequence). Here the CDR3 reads CASSIGTSGQGEQFF. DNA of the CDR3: TGTGCCAGTAGTATAGGGACTAGCGGACAAGGTGAGCAGTTCTTC.

DNA for the CDR3: TGCGCCAGCAGCGAGAGGACAGGGCAAGAGACCCAGTACTTC. It translates to CASSERTGQETQYF. The chain has TRBV10-1 and TRBJ2-5, with 8 bases identical to TRBD1. The V gene end was trimmed by 6 bases and the J gene end by 2 bases; junction bases not matched to a gene: 5. Germline-derived CDR1 and CDR2 are WNHNN and SYGVQD (reference sequence). CDR3 length equals 14 residues.

In nucleotides, the CDR3 is TGTGCCAGCAGCTTAGCCGGACAGCCCTACGAGCAGTACTTC. It is translated as CASSLAGQPYEQYF. The chain recombines TRBV7-6 with TRBJ2-7; D perhaps matches TRBD1 (6 bases). The CDR3 extends over 14 amino acids. Per germline, CDR1 SGHVS and CDR2 FNYEAQ. The V and J ends lost 0 bases and 2 bases respectively, with 8 bases between them.

The CDR3 here is CASSAGRSNQPQHF. The CDR3 DNA reads as TGTGCCAGCTCGGCGGGACGAAGCAATCAGCCCCAGCATTTT. This chain links TRBV18 with TRBJ1-5, with D perhaps matching TRBD1 (5 bases). The V end was cut by 6 bases, the J end by 1 base, with 10 bases between. CDR1 and CDR2 from the germline V gene are KGHSH and LQKENI. The CDR3 is 14 amino acids.

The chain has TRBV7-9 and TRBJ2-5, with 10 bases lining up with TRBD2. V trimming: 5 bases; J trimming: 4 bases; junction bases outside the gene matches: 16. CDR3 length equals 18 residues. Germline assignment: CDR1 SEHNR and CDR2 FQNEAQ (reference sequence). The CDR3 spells CASSPPRAGTSDPETQYF. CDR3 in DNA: TGTGCCAGCAGCCCTCCGCGGGCCGGGACTAGCGATCCAGAGACCCAGTACTTC.

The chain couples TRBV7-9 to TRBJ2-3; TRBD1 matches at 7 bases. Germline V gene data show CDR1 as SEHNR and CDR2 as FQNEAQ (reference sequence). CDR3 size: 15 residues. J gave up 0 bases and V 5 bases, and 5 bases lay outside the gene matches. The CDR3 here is CASSATGSSTDTQYF. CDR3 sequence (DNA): TGTGCCAGCAGCGCGACAGGGAGTAGCACAGATACGCAGTATTTT.

CDR3: CASSQNAGGSNQPQHF. The CDR3 DNA reads as TGCGCCAGCAGCCAGAATGCAGGGGGTAGCAATCAGCCCCAGCATTTT. This sequence joins TRBV4-1 and TRBJ1-5; the match to TRBD1 covers 7 bases. Germline V gene data show CDR1 as MGHRA and CDR2 as YSYEKL. The junction had 5 bases not matched to a gene; V was cut back by 3 bases and J by 0 bases. The CDR3 has 16 residues.

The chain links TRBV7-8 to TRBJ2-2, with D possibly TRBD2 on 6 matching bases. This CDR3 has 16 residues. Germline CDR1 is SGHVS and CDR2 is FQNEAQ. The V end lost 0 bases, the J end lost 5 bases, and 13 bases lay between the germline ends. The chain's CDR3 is CASSLAPGGRTGELFF. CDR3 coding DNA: TGTGCCAGCAGCTTAGCTCCCGGGGGTCGGACCGGGGAGCTGTTTTTT.

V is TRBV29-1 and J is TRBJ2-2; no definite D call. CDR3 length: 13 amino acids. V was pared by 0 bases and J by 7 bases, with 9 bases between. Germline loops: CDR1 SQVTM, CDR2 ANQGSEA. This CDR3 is CSVEDRKHGELFF. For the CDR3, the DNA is TGCAGCGTTGAAGATCGTAAACACGGGGAGCTGTTTTTT.

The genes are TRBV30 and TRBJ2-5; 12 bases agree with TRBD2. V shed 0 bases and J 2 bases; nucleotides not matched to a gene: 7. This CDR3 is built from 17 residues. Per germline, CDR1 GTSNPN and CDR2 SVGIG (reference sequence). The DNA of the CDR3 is TGTGCCTGGAGTGTAGGACTAGCGGGAACTTCTCAAGAGACCCAGTACTTC. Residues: CAWSVGLAGTSQETQYF.

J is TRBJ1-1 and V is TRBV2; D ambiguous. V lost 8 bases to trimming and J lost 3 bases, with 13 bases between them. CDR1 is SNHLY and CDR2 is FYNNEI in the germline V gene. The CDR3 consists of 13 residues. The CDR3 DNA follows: TGTGCCAGCCGAAGCAGGCGGGACACTGAAGCTTTCTTT. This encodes CASRSRRDTEAFF.

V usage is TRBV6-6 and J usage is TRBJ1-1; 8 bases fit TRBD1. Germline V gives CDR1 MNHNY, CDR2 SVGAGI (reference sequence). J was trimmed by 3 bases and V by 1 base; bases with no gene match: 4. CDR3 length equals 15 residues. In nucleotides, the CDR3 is TGTGCCAGCAGTTACTTGCTGACAGGGGACACTGAAGCTTTCTTT. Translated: CASSYLLTGDTEAFF.

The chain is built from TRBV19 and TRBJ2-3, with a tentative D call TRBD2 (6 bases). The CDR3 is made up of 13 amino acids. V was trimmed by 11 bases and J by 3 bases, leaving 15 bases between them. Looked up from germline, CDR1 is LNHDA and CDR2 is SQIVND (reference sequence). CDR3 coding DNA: TGTGCCTCACGGGGAGGTGCAACAGATACGCAGTATTTT. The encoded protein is CASRGGATDTQYF.

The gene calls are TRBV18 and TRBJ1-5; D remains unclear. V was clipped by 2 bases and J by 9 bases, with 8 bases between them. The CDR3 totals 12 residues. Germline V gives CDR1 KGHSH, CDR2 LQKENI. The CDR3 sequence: CASSPGGPPQHF. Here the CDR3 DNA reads TGTGCCAGCTCACCAGGAGGCCCGCCCCAGCATTTT.